This passage covers 20 T cell receptor beta chains from one sample sequenced in a study of blood T cell repertoires in COVID-19. Measured with immunoSEQ multiplex PCR; TCRdb has only the in-frame clones, and not every one. The top ten clones hold around 6% of a sample with 310,000 or so clones, roughly 87% of them seen once. The sequenced material came from PBMCs or T cells enriched from blood (not recorded which). Every receptor here comes from a young woman who had recovered from COVID-19.

This clone came up a few times. This chain connects TRBV2 to TRBJ1-1; no reliable D call. The CDR3 totals 11 residues. With 3 bases removed from V and 10 bases from J, the gap between germline ends came to 9 bases. Germline values: CDR1 SNHLY, CDR2 FYNNEI. The CDR3 nucleotides read TGTGCCAGCAGTGAGGAGGTCGTAGCTTTCTTT. Its protein product is CASSEEVVAFF. Looking up the rest from reference TRBV2 and TRBJ1-1 gives the full variable domain: EPEVTQTPSHQVTQMGQEVILRCVPISNHLYFYWYRQILGQKVEFLVSFYNNEISEKSEIFDDQFSVERPDGSNFTLKIRSTKLEDSAMYFCASSEEVVAFFGQGTRLTVV.

The chain carries TRBV11-3 and TRBJ2-1; 12 bases are a match to TRBD2. The CDR3 spans 17 residues. The trim removed 1 base at V and 4 bases at J, leaving 5 bases unmatched. Germline lookup yields CDR1 SGHNT and CDR2 YENEEA. The CDR3 spells CASSLGLAGGFYNEQFF. The CDR3 coding sequence is TGTGCCAGCAGCTTAGGTCTAGCGGGGGGGTTTTACAATGAGCAGTTCTTC.

The chain carries TRBV6-5 and TRBJ1-2; the match to TRBD1 covers 7 bases. This CDR3 spans 15 amino acids. V lost 4 bases to trimming and J lost 4 bases; unmatched junction nucleotides: 9. Per germline, CDR1 MNHEY and CDR2 SVGAGI. The DNA for the CDR3 is TGTGCCAGCAGTTCATACAGGGGATGGGGCTATGGCTACACCTTC. Encoded protein: CASSSYRGWGYGYTF.

The genes are TRBV5-1 and TRBJ1-2; 7 nucleotides line up with TRBD1. The germline V gene encodes CDR1 SGHRS and CDR2 YFSETQ. The trim removed 3 bases at V and 3 bases at J, leaving 8 bases unmatched. The CDR3 extends over 15 amino acids. The CDR3 DNA reads as TGCGCCAGCAGCTCAACCGGGACAGAGGACTATGGCTACACCTTC. Protein product: CASSSTGTEDYGYTF.

The chain is built from TRBV9 and TRBJ2-1, with 7 bases identical to TRBD2. Per the germline V gene, CDR1 is SGDLS and CDR2 is YYNGEE. The CDR3 sequence is 13 residues long. The V and J ends lost 7 bases and 9 bases, in that order; junction bases with no gene match: 10. CDR3 sequence reads: CASGGLPKGEQFF. CDR3 in DNA: TGTGCCAGCGGGGGACTACCTAAGGGTGAGCAGTTCTTC.

The chain couples TRBV6-4 to TRBJ2-3; no firm D call. The CDR3 spans 16 residues. Trimming removed 0 bases from V and 0 bases from J, with 10 bases in between. Germline V gives CDR1 MRHNA, CDR2 SNTAGT. This CDR3 reads CASSDSVRSSTDTQYF. CDR3 DNA: TGTGCCAGCAGTGACTCTGTGAGATCTAGCACAGATACGCAGTATTTT.

V is TRBV6-5 and J is TRBJ2-7; 9 bases map to TRBD1. V gave up 7 bases and J gave up 7 bases; unmatched junction bases: 14. Germline CDR1 MNHEY, CDR2 SVGAGI. CDR3 length equals 15 residues. CDR3 bases: TGTGCCAGCACTGTGGGGACAGGGACGAGAGAAGAGCAGTACTTC. This gives the protein CASTVGTGTREEQYF.

This chain connects TRBV19 to TRBJ1-4; no clear D. The CDR3 runs to 13 residues. Per the germline V gene, CDR1 is LNHDA and CDR2 is SQIVND (reference sequence). V lost 3 bases and J lost 10, with 12 bases in between. CDR3 nucleotide sequence: TGTGCCAGTAGTATGGGTCGGGGTGGAAAACTGTTTTTT. It specifies CASSMGRGGKLFF.

The CDR3 DNA reads as TGCGCCAGCAGTCCGGAACCCGGGAGCCCCGATGGCTACACCTTC. Its translation is CASSPEPGSPDGYTF. V and J are TRBV5-1 and TRBJ1-2; D gene unclear. The germline V and J ends were trimmed by 5 bases and 6 bases, with 20 bases remaining between them. Per the germline V gene, CDR1 is SGHRS and CDR2 is YFSETQ. The CDR3 totals 15 residues.

V is TRBV9 and J is TRBJ1-1; TRBD1 might be the D (6 bases). The CDR3 is 15 amino acids. The germline V and J ends were trimmed by 6 bases and 2 bases, with 17 bases remaining between them. Germline V gene lookup returns CDR1 SGDLS and CDR2 YYNGEE. CDR3 nucleotide sequence: TGTGCCAGCACCCGAGAGGGGGACATAAACACTGAAGCTTTCTTT. The encoded protein is CASTREGDINTEAFF.

The chain employs TRBV5-6 and TRBJ1-2; D perhaps matches TRBD1 (5 bases). The germline V and J ends were trimmed by 5 bases and 8 bases, with 16 bases remaining between them. Germline CDR1 is SGHDT and CDR2 is YYEEEE. This CDR3 comprises 13 residues. The CDR3 here is CASSFGFQGGYTF. The CDR3 DNA is TGTGCCAGCAGTTTCGGGTTTCAGGGCGGCTACACCTTC.

The chain recombines TRBV15 with TRBJ1-6; 7 bases are shared with TRBD1. This CDR3 region has 15 residues. The V and J ends lost 3 bases and 7 bases, in that order; junction bases with no gene match: 6. The germline V gene encodes CDR1 LNHNV and CDR2 YYDKDF (reference sequence). DNA of the CDR3: TGTGCCACCAGCAGTTACCCGGGACAGAATTCACCCCTCCACTTT. Translating it yields CATSSYPGQNSPLHF.

In DNA, the CDR3 is TGTGCCAGCAGCTTTATAGGGGGACAGGGCTTCTACGAGCAGTACTTC. This translates into CASSFIGGQGFYEQYF. This chain joins TRBV11-2 and TRBJ2-7, with 9 positions matching TRBD1. The CDR3 is made up of 16 amino acids. Germline CDR1 reads SGHAT; CDR2 reads FQNNGV. V trimming: 3 bases; J trimming: 3 bases; junction bases outside the gene matches: 9.

V is TRBV5-8 and J is TRBJ2-5, with a weak D call TRBD2 (6 bases). In germline, CDR1 is SGHTS, CDR2 YDEGEE. CDR3 length: 13 residues. Trimming stripped 2 bases from V and 3 bases from J, with 8 bases between. CDR3 nucleotides: TGTGCCAGCAGCTTAGGCGGGGAAGAGACCCAGTACTTC. It is translated as CASSLGGEETQYF.

This clone appeared once. The chain uses TRBV14 and TRBJ2-7, with D possibly being TRBD2 (5 bases). V shed 1 base and J shed 3 bases, with 13 bases lying between them. The CDR3 runs to 15 residues. CDR1 SGHDN and CDR2 FVKESK come from the germline V gene. Written as DNA, the CDR3 is TGTGCCAGCAGCCAAGTAGGCGGGTTACTCTACGAGCAGTACTTC. Amino acid sequence: CASSQVGGLLYEQYF.

This sequence joins TRBV5-1 and TRBJ2-3, with 7 bases identical to TRBD1. Trimming removed 3 bases from V and 0 bases from J; junction bases left unmatched: 4. Germline CDR1 SGHRS, CDR2 YFSETQ. This CDR3 comprises 15 residues. The CDR3 region has the DNA TGCGCCAGCAGCTCCACGACAGGGAGCACAGATACGCAGTATTTT. Translation gives CASSSTTGSTDTQYF.

This chain joins TRBV19 and TRBJ2-5; TRBD2 might be the D (7 bases). CDR1 is LNHDA and CDR2 is SQIVND in the germline V gene (reference sequence). Trimming shortened V by 9 bases and J by 0 bases, and 17 bases separated the two germline ends. CDR3 length: 15 residues. The CDR3: CASKPGGGHQETQYF. The CDR3 DNA reads TGTGCCAGCAAGCCGGGCGGGGGCCACCAAGAGACCCAGTACTTC.

The rearrangement joins TRBV18 to TRBJ2-7; possibly TRBD2 for D (6 bases). The CDR3 loop spans 12 amino acids. Germline CDR1 reads KGHSH; CDR2 reads LQKENI. V lost 0 bases and J lost 6, with 6 bases in between. The CDR3 nucleotides read TGTGCCAGCTCACCACCCGGGGGCGAGCAGTACTTC. It specifies CASSPPGGEQYF.

The rearrangement uses TRBV11-2 and TRBJ1-4, with D possibly being TRBD1 (6 bases). V was clipped by 5 bases and J by 3 bases, with 10 bases between them. The V gene's germline CDR1 is SGHAT and CDR2 FQNNGV. The CDR3 has 14 residues. CDR3 amino acids: CASSNRAANEKLFF. CDR3 in DNA: TGTGCCAGCAGCAACAGGGCGGCTAATGAAAAACTGTTTTTT.

The chain is built from TRBV4-1 and TRBJ1-2, with unresolved D. The CDR3 is made up of 19 amino acids. The V end was cut by 0 bases, the J end by 0 bases, with 20 bases between. Germline V gene data show CDR1 as MGHRA and CDR2 as YSYEKL. The CDR3 DNA sequence: TGCGCCAGCAGCCAAGATGAAGCACCAACCACTCTAGCTAACTATGGCTACACCTTC. Protein product: CASSQDEAPTTLANYGYTF.